These 32 T cell receptor beta chains were sequenced from one sample in a study of T cell responses to AZD1222 COVID-19 vaccine. This table comes from immunoSEQ multiplex PCR, and its TCRdb copy is limited to in-frame clones, with some not included. In the table there are about 200,000 clones, approximately 93% of which are singletons. Sequencing used peripheral blood, obtained 28 days after the second AZD1222 dose. These receptors all come from an adult who received the AZD1222 COVID-19 vaccine.

This rearrangement joins TRBV7-8 to TRBJ2-5; the D call may be TRBD1 or TRBD2 (5 bases each). From germline, CDR1 is SGHVS and CDR2 FQNEAQ. V dropped 3 bases and J dropped 7 bases, with 15 bases sitting between them. The CDR3 is 14 residues long. The CDR3 here is CASSFPGTEVTQYF. The CDR3 nucleotides read TGTGCCAGCAGCTTCCCCGGGACGGAGGTGACCCAGTACTTC. The whole variable domain, remainder taken from reference TRBV7-8 and TRBJ2-5, is GAGVSQSPRYKVAKRGQDVALRCDPISGHVSLFWYQQALGQGPEFLTYFQNEAQLDKSGLPSDRFFAERPEGSVSTLKIQRTQQEDSAVYLCASSFPGTEVTQYFGPGTRLLVL.

This clone was detected once. The chain couples TRBV3-1 (or the pseudogene TRBV3-2) to TRBJ1-2; tentative D call: TRBD1 (6 bases). Trimming cost V 5 bases and J 8 bases, with 21 bases left between them. The length of the CDR3 is 15 residues. Germline V gene lookup returns CDR1 LGHDT and CDR2 YNNKEL (reference sequence). The CDR3 sequence is CASSFTVGGIGGYTF. The CDR3 DNA follows: TGTGCCAGCAGCTTCACTGTTGGGGGCATCGGCGGCTACACCTTC.

The V and J genes are TRBV11-3 and TRBJ2-1; D is possibly TRBD2 (5 bases). The CDR3 is 13 amino acids. The germline CDR1 and CDR2 sequences are SGHNT and YENEEA. The germline V and J ends were trimmed by 2 bases and 9 bases, with 11 bases remaining between them. CDR3 sequence reads: CASSLLLESEQFF. In DNA form, the CDR3 reads TGTGCCAGCAGCTTACTACTAGAGAGTGAGCAGTTCTTC.

The chain links TRBV12-3 or TRBV12-4 to TRBJ1-1, with TRBD1 matching 8 bases. The CDR3 covers 13 residues. V was clipped by 5 bases and J by 3 bases; unmatched bases: 2. This CDR3 reads CASSRTGYTEAFF. CDR3 DNA: TGTGCCAGCAGTCGGACAGGGTACACTGAAGCTTTCTTT.

This chain links TRBV6-6 with TRBJ1-6; D remains unclear. The germline gives CDR1 MNHNY, CDR2 SVGAGI (reference sequence). This CDR3 is 15 amino acids long. Trimming took off 10 bases at V and 10 bases at J, with 23 bases between the two ends. The CDR3 spells CATRDGSDFYSPLHF. As DNA, the CDR3 is TGTGCCACCCGAGACGGTAGTGATTTCTACTCACCCCTCCACTTT.

The J gene is TRBJ2-2, the V gene TRBV1. TRBV1 is listed as a pseudogene. This CDR3 comprises 20 residues. CDR3: CTSAPIWCRRNEPNTGELFF. The CDR3 coding sequence is TGCACCAGTGCCCCCATTTGGTGTAGACGGAATGAACCGAACACCGGGGAGCTGTTTTTT.

This clone has a single count. J is TRBJ2-1 and V is TRBV3-1 (or the pseudogene TRBV3-2); 8 nucleotides line up with TRBD2. CDR1 and CDR2 from the germline V gene are LGHDT and YNNKEL (reference sequence). J gave up 6 bases and V 8 bases, and 9 bases lay outside the gene matches. CDR3 size: 14 residues. This CDR3 reads CASSHGGAGNEQFF. DNA of the CDR3: TGTGCCAGCTCGCACGGGGGGGCCGGCAATGAGCAGTTCTTC.

This rearrangement joins TRBV10-3 to TRBJ1-4; no clear D gene. This CDR3 has 13 amino acids. CDR1 is ENHRY and CDR2 is SYGVKD in the germline V gene. With 10 bases removed from V and 0 bases from J, the gap between germline ends came to 9 bases. The CDR3 DNA sequence: TGTGCCACCGCCGGAGCAACTAATGAAAAACTGTTTTTT. This encodes CATAGATNEKLFF.

The chain combines TRBV27 with TRBJ2-5; TRBD2 agrees at 9 bases. The V gene's germline CDR1 is MNHEY and CDR2 SMNVEV (reference sequence). The junction had 14 bases not matched to a gene; V was cut back by 5 bases and J by 7 bases. The CDR3 totals 16 residues. The CDR3 DNA sequence: TGTGCCAGCAGTGGCCGGGGATCGGGACTAGCTGGGACCCAGTACTTC. It translates to CASSGRGSGLAGTQYF.

This chain joins TRBV15 and TRBJ2-5; 7 bases agree with TRBD2. The length of the CDR3 is 16 residues. The V and J ends lost 5 bases and 5 bases, in that order; junction bases with no gene match: 14. From germline, CDR1 is LNHNV and CDR2 YYDKDF (reference sequence). The CDR3 bases are TGTGCCACCAGCGACCCGCATGCGGCGGGGGAGGAGACCCAGTACTTC. Its protein product is CATSDPHAAGEETQYF.

The chain recombines TRBV11-2 with TRBJ2-7; 9 nucleotides line up with TRBD2. The CDR3 loop spans 17 amino acids. V shed 2 bases, J shed 3 bases, and the junction held 11 bases outside the gene matches. Germline values: CDR1 SGHAT, CDR2 FQNNGV. The CDR3 DNA is TGTGCCAGCAGCTTAACCCCCGGTAGCGGGGGAATCTACGAGCAGTACTTC. Protein: CASSLTPGSGGIYEQYF.

This chain joins TRBV27 and TRBJ1-2, with D uncertain. V was cut by 7 bases and J by 1 base, with 19 bases left in between. The CDR3 is 16 residues long. Germline CDR1 MNHEY, CDR2 SMNVEV (reference sequence). CDR3 sequence reads: CASTTLSGGLNYGYTF. In DNA form, the CDR3 reads TGTGCCAGCACCACCTTGTCTGGAGGGCTTAACTATGGCTACACCTTC.

This chain links TRBV19 with TRBJ1-2, with TRBD1 matching 8 bases. V shed 5 bases, J shed 5 bases, and the junction held 7 bases outside the gene matches. The CDR3 covers 14 residues. The germline gives CDR1 LNHDA, CDR2 SQIVND (reference sequence). The DNA of the CDR3 is TGTGCCAGTAGTCCATTGGACAGGGAGTATGGCTACACCTTC. This sequence encodes CASSPLDREYGYTF.

This clone appeared once. The rearrangement joins TRBV6-5 to TRBJ1-4; D unresolved. The CDR3 runs to 16 residues. The V and J ends lost 0 bases and 7 bases respectively, with 15 bases between them. Germline V gene sequence: CDR1 MNHEY, CDR2 SVGAGI. The CDR3 spells CASSYSDSPVGEKLFF. The CDR3 DNA follows: TGTGCCAGCAGTTACTCTGACTCGCCCGTGGGTGAAAAACTGTTTTTT.

CDR3 sequence: CASGRQENTEAFF. CDR3 DNA sequence: TGTGCCAGCGGCCGACAGGAAAACACTGAAGCTTTCTTT. The rearrangement uses TRBV5-5 and TRBJ1-1, with D perhaps TRBD1 (6 bases). The CDR3 has 13 amino acids. Looked up from germline, CDR1 is SGHKS and CDR2 is YYEKEE (reference sequence). V was shortened by 7 bases and J by 2 bases, with 12 bases between the two germline ends.

The CDR3 region is CATSRGTPNEKLFF. The CDR3, as DNA: TGTGCCACCAGCCGGGGGACTCCCAATGAAAAACTGTTTTTT. V and J are TRBV15 and TRBJ1-4, with a weak D call TRBD1 (5 bases). The germline V gene encodes CDR1 LNHNV and CDR2 YYDKDF (reference sequence). V shed 5 bases and J shed 5 bases, with 12 bases lying between them. The CDR3 length is 14 residues.

This chain links TRBV2 with TRBJ2-3; D possibly corresponds to TRBD1 (6 bases). The germline V gene has CDR1 SNHLY and CDR2 FYNNEI. The CDR3 is 15 amino acids. Trimming removed 4 bases from V and 1 base from J, with 12 bases in between. CDR3 amino acids: CASSARTERTDTQYF. The CDR3 nucleotides are TGTGCCAGCAGTGCCAGGACAGAACGCACAGATACGCAGTATTTT.

V is TRBV7-8 and J is TRBJ2-5; D not resolved. There are 14 residues in the CDR3. V lost 5 bases and J lost 0, with 10 bases in between. CDR1 and CDR2 from the germline V gene are SGHVS and FQNEAQ. The CDR3 nucleotides are TGTGCCAGCAGCCCAACCGCGTACCAAGAGACCCAGTACTTC. This codes for CASSPTAYQETQYF.

V is TRBV3-1 (or the pseudogene TRBV3-2) and J is TRBJ1-4, with no clear D. The V end was cut by 2 bases, the J end by 5 bases, with 18 bases between. CDR1 is LGHDT and CDR2 is YNNKEL in the germline V gene (reference sequence). The CDR3 totals 17 residues. The CDR3 spells CASSQSSTFYSNEKLFF. The CDR3 DNA is TGTGCCAGCAGCCAAAGTTCCACCTTCTACTCCAATGAAAAACTGTTTTTT.

J is TRBJ2-3 and V is TRBV6-6; D not resolved. V gave up 0 bases and J gave up 1 base, with 5 bases separating them. From germline, CDR1 is MNHNY and CDR2 SVGAGI (reference sequence). The CDR3 sequence is 14 residues long. CDR3 amino acids: CASSYSWGTDTQYF. CDR3 DNA sequence: TGTGCCAGCAGTTACTCCTGGGGCACAGATACGCAGTATTTT.

V gene TRBV7-2 combines with J gene TRBJ1-3; 7 positions agree with TRBD1. Germline V CDR1 and CDR2: SGHTA, FQGNSA. The CDR3 consists of 16 residues. V shed 5 bases, J shed 4 bases, and the junction held 11 bases outside the gene matches. The CDR3 region has the DNA TGTGCCAGCAGCCCAGCCGGGACAGCCACCGGAAACACCATATATTTT. This encodes CASSPAGTATGNTIYF.

The CDR3, as DNA: TGTGCCAGCAGTTTGCAGGGCTCCATTGGCTACACCTTC. Its protein product is CASSLQGSIGYTF. V is TRBV27 and J is TRBJ1-2; a possible D gene is TRBD1 (5 bases). The CDR3 sequence is 13 residues long. The germline V gene encodes CDR1 MNHEY and CDR2 SMNVEV (reference sequence). Trimming shortened V by 3 bases and J by 7 bases, and 12 bases separated the two germline ends.

The chain is built from TRBV5-1 and TRBJ1-2; 7 bases are shared with TRBD1. CDR1 is SGHRS and CDR2 is YFSETQ in the germline V gene. Germline trimming cut 0 bases from V and 2 bases from J; bases unmatched to any gene: 4. The CDR3 length is 15 residues. The CDR3 loop is CASSLVARGNYGYTF. In DNA, the CDR3 is TGCGCCAGCAGCTTGGTCGCCAGGGGGAACTATGGCTACACCTTC.

The chain employs TRBV18 and TRBJ2-1; D gene ambiguous. V was shortened by 4 bases and J by 4 bases, with 5 bases between the two germline ends. This CDR3 has 12 residues. In germline, CDR1 is KGHSH, CDR2 LQKENI. The CDR3 DNA sequence: TGTGCCAGCTCACTTGATTACAATGAGCAGTTCTTC. Translated: CASSLDYNEQFF. Looking up the rest from reference TRBV18 and TRBJ2-1 gives the full variable domain: NAGVMQNPRHLVRRRGQEARLRCSPMKGHSHVYWYRQLPEEGLKFMVYLQKENIIDESGMPKERFSAEFPKEGPSILRIQQVVRGDSAAYFCASSLDYNEQFFGPGTRLTVL.

The J gene is TRBJ1-2, the V gene TRBV18; D gene uncertain. CDR1 is KGHSH, CDR2 LQKENI, per germline. V lost 0 bases and J lost 2, with 7 bases in between. The length of the CDR3 is 14 residues. CDR3 sequence: CASSPPSTNYGYTF. CDR3 sequence (DNA): TGTGCCAGCTCACCACCGTCTACAAACTATGGCTACACCTTC.

Of note for this clone: The sample holds other DNA sequences that translate to the same CDR3. J is TRBJ1-2 and V is TRBV6-5, with 8 bases matching TRBD1. V gave up 3 bases and J gave up 2 bases; unmatched junction bases: 2. CDR1 and CDR2 from the germline V gene are MNHEY and SVGAGI. CDR3 length: 14 amino acids. CDR3 DNA sequence: TGTGCCAGCAGTTATGGACAGGGAAACTATGGCTACACCTTC. Its protein is CASSYGQGNYGYTF.

The rearrangement uses TRBV5-1 and TRBJ2-3; 8 bases map to TRBD1. Germline V gives CDR1 SGHRS, CDR2 YFSETQ. Trimming cost V 0 bases and J 6 bases; bases outside gene matches: 9. This CDR3 has 16 residues. CDR3 sequence reads: CASSLAWTGSSDTQYF. DNA of the CDR3: TGCGCCAGCAGCTTGGCCTGGACAGGGTCATCCGATACGCAGTATTTT.

A few counts support this clone. The CDR3 bases are TGTGCCAGTAGTATGCATACTAATGAAAAACTGTTTTTT. Translating it yields CASSMHTNEKLFF. The chain carries TRBV19 and TRBJ1-4; no definite D call. Germline assignment: CDR1 LNHDA and CDR2 SQIVND (reference sequence). CDR3 size: 13 residues. Trimming left V 3 bases short and J 2 bases short, with 4 bases between.

The chain carries TRBV6-5 and TRBJ2-1; D might be TRBD2 (5 bases). Trimming pared 6 bases from V and 0 bases from J, leaving 9 bases between. This CDR3 is 14 amino acids long. Germline V CDR1 and CDR2: MNHEY, SVGAGI. The CDR3 region is CASRGGSSYNEQFF. CDR3 DNA: TGTGCCAGCAGAGGTGGGAGCTCCTACAATGAGCAGTTCTTC.

This clone was detected once. V usage is TRBV28 and J usage is TRBJ1-1, with TRBD1 matching 10 bases. The CDR3 is 15 amino acids. V lost 2 bases, J lost 1 base, and 1 base stayed unmatched. Germline CDR1 MDHEN, CDR2 SYDVKM. The CDR3 DNA reads as TGTGCCAGCAGTTTAAGGACAGGGGGGAACACTGAAGCTTTCTTT. Its protein product is CASSLRTGGNTEAFF.

The V gene is TRBV5-4, the J gene TRBJ1-1; 8 bases are shared with TRBD1. The CDR3 contains 14 residues. V trimming: 7 bases; J trimming: 5 bases; junction bases outside the gene matches: 10. Germline V gene data show CDR1 as SGHNT and CDR2 as YYREEE (reference sequence). CDR3 nucleotides: TGTGCCAGCGGGATTCAGGGGGCAATAACTGAAGCTTTCTTT. Translating gives CASGIQGAITEAFF.

This chain uses TRBV3-1 (or the pseudogene TRBV3-2) with TRBJ1-2, with 7 positions matching TRBD1. After removal of 4 bases from V and 4 bases from J, the junction contained 21 bases not matched to a gene. CDR1 is LGHDT and CDR2 is YNNKEL in the germline V gene (reference sequence). The CDR3 length is 19 residues. The CDR3 is CASSPSQGGDRESPYGYTF. CDR3 coding DNA: TGTGCCAGCAGCCCATCCCAAGGCGGAGACAGGGAAAGCCCCTATGGCTACACCTTC.